Listed below are T cell receptor beta chains from one sample, sequenced in a study of identical twins. TCRdb itself ran the 5' RACE reads through MiXCR, one entry per CDR3 protein. Of around 250,000 distinct CDR3 sequences listed, over 9.5% are singletons. The same data also went into a second study, on yellow fever vaccine responses in identical twins.

The material sequenced was memory (CD45RO+) T cells sorted from blood. These receptors were obtained from a woman under 30 in good health. Both conserved end residues are part of each CDR3. D genes are given only for firm matches. Clone size is given for some rows only: seen once, a few or many times, or a class if the clone is expanded.

cdr3_nt cdr3_aa j_call clone_size v_call d_call
TGTGCTAGCAGAACACGACAGCGTTTGAACACTGAAGCTTTCTTT CASRTRQRLNTEAFF TRBJ1-1 . TRBV6-1 .
TGTGCCAGCAGTTCACAGCGGGACACCGGGGAGCTGTTTTTT CASSSQRDTGELFF TRBJ2-2 few TRBV6-5 .
TGCAGTGCTATTGTCGGACAGACCCAGTACTTC CSAIVGQTQYF TRBJ2-5 many TRBV20-1 .
TGTGCCAGCAGCCTCCAGGGGAGAGGCTACACCTTC CASSLQGRGYTF TRBJ1-2 few TRBV6-2/TRBV6-3 .
TGCGCCAGCAGCCAAGACTTTAGCGCCTCTTCCTACAATGAGCAGTTCTTC CASSQDFSASSYNEQFF TRBJ2-1 many TRBV4-3 .
TGTGCCAGCAGCTTAAAACATGGGGGTGAATCGCAGTATTTT CASSLKHGGESQYF TRBJ2-3 once TRBV7-6 .
TGTGCCAGCAGCCAATTATTCGTGGGCAGGGCGGACGGCTACACCTTC CASSQLFVGRADGYTF TRBJ1-2 few TRBV3-1 .
TGCGCCAGCAGTCAAGGGGGAGAAACGAACACTGAAGCTTTCTTT CASSQGGETNTEAFF TRBJ1-1 . TRBV23-1 .
TGTGCCAGCACCGACAGGGGTCGGACCTATAATTCACCCCTCCACTTT CASTDRGRTYNSPLHF TRBJ1-6 many TRBV28 TRBD1
TGCAGTGCTCCTAGGACAGGGGGCGCAAACAATGAGCAGTTCTTC CSAPRTGGANNEQFF TRBJ2-1 few TRBV20-1 TRBD1
TGTGCCAGCAGCCAAGCTACGGGACTAGCCTTCTACAATGAGCAGTTCTTC CASSQATGLAFYNEQFF TRBJ2-1 . TRBV3-1 TRBD2
TGCAGCGTTACACAGGGTTTAAGCGAGCAGTACTTC CSVTQGLSEQYF TRBJ2-7 . TRBV29-1 .
TGTGCCAGCAGGCGCATTAGCGGGGGAGAGCAGTACTTC CASRRISGGEQYF TRBJ2-7 few TRBV7-2 TRBD2
TGTGCCAGCAGGTCCCACAGGGGCGTGGGGGACACCGGGGAGCTGTTTTTT CASRSHRGVGDTGELFF TRBJ2-2 few TRBV6-2/TRBV6-3 TRBD1
TGTGCCAGCAGTTACTCGGGACCCCGCTACGAGCAGTACTTC CASSYSGPRYEQYF TRBJ2-7 . TRBV6-2/TRBV6-3 .
TGCAGTGGAGGGGGCGGCACCGGGGAGCTGTTTTTT CSGGGGTGELFF TRBJ2-2 many TRBV20-1 TRBD1
TGCGCCAGCAGAACCTTGGACAGGTCGGCAGGCTACACCTTC CASRTLDRSAGYTF TRBJ1-2 . TRBV10-2 TRBD1
TGCAGCGTTGTTAAACGGTTGAACACTGAAGCTTTCTTT CSVVKRLNTEAFF TRBJ1-1 few TRBV29-1 .
TGTGCCAGCTTCCTAGGGCCGACTAGAGGCGAGACCCAGTACTTC CASFLGPTRGETQYF TRBJ2-5 . TRBV7-9 .
TGTGCCAGCAGCGGTGGACCCAGGACGGAGGAGACCCAGTACTTC CASSGGPRTEETQYF TRBJ2-5 few TRBV9 .
TGTGCCAGCAGCGCGGGACTAGCGGGAAATGAGCAGTTCTTC CASSAGLAGNEQFF TRBJ2-1 . TRBV27 TRBD2
TGTGCCAGCACCGGGGGGACGGCGTCTGGGGCCAACGTCCTGACTTTC CASTGGTASGANVLTF TRBJ2-6 many TRBV28 TRBD2
TGTGCCAGTAGGCTAGCGGGAACGGAAAATGAGCAGTTCTTC CASRLAGTENEQFF TRBJ2-1 few TRBV19 TRBD2